The source of this T cell receptor beta chain is a study of T cells in localized non-small cell lung cancer. Study-level findings and limits: Adjacent uninvolved lung had the highest clonality, suggesting focused antigen responses. Heterogeneity remains possible, as sequencing covered one tumor region only. Detection in adjacent lung was observed for a median around 55 of the top 100 tumor clones.

Data came from immunoSEQ multiplex PCR; TCRdb stores just in-frame clones and leaves some out. Of nearly 4,500 clones in the sample, around a third are singletons; the top ten hold around 17%. Trimming removed 4 bases from V and 5 bases from J, with 17 bases in between. The CDR3 has 15 amino acids. The germline CDR1 and CDR2 sequences are SGHNT and YENEEA. As regards this clone: Its antigen is not known.

This TCR was sampled from a man aged 40-75 years with stage II squamous cell lung carcinoma. This sequence joins TRBV11-3 and TRBJ1-2; tentatively, D is TRBD1 (6 bases). This sample comprised lung tumor tissue, obtained before any cancer treatment. The CDR3 is CASSSQGEGVYGYTF. The CDR3 nucleotides are TGTGCCAGCAGCTCACAAGGGGAGGGGGTTTATGGCTACACCTTC.